This T cell receptor (beta chain) was profiled in a study of CD8 T cells in ankylosing spondylitis. The study, taken as a whole, reports: Within ankylosing spondylitis blood, a TCR beta motif made up of eight highly homologous variants appeared to be characteristic.

V lost 5 bases and J 7 bases, leaving 20 bases between the germline ends. The CDR3 runs to 15 residues. Germline values: CDR1 SEHNR, CDR2 FQNEAQ (reference sequence). Comment on this clonotype: Its antigen is currently unknown.

It was by quantitative 5'-RACE with molecular barcodes that TCR beta libraries were made. TCRdb reanalysed the 5' RACE reads using MiXCR and keeps one entry per CDR3 protein. The data contain under 850,000 distinct CDR3 sequences, 19% of them singletons. The TCR comes from a male donor with ankylosing spondylitis. V usage is TRBV7-9 and J usage is TRBJ1-2; D might be TRBD1 (6 bases). Sequencing was carried out using blood, either unsorted or a sorted T cell fraction (not recorded which). The CDR3 loop reads CASSLFPGQPFGYTF. The CDR3 nucleotides are TGTGCCAGCAGCCTCTTCCCGGGACAACCTTTTGGCTACACCTTC.